These 8 T cell receptor beta chains originate from one sample sequenced in a study of blood T cell repertoires in COVID-19. The table came from immunoSEQ multiplex PCR; TCRdb's copy has only in-frame clones and leaves some out. The table records some 30,000 clones, 89% of them present only once. Source material: peripheral blood. The receptor set was obtained from a human donor in a cohort sampled during active COVID-19.

The V gene is TRBV2, the J gene TRBJ1-2, with TRBD1 matching over 9 bases. Looked up from germline, CDR1 is SNHLY and CDR2 is FYNNEI. V trimming: 5 bases; J trimming: 6 bases; junction bases outside the gene matches: 16. CDR3 size: 17 residues. CDR3 protein: CASSPLGGQGDQDGYTF. The CDR3 DNA is TGTGCCAGCAGTCCCCTTGGGGGACAGGGTGATCAGGATGGCTACACCTTC.

This clone was detected once. No DNA is shown, since the ends of the CDR3 on it are uncertain; the CDR3 is the one TCRdb lists. CDR3 sequence: CASSKVGKGNQPQHF. This chain links TRBV21-1 with TRBJ1-5. TRBV21-1 constitutes a pseudogene. From its first to its last residue, the CDR3 has 15 amino acids.

The CDR3 region is CASSHKTGNSPLHF. Written as DNA, the CDR3 is TGTGCCAGCAGCCACAAAACAGGGAATTCACCCCTCCACTTT. The rearrangement uses TRBV3-1 (or the pseudogene TRBV3-2) and TRBJ1-6; TRBD1 might be the D (6 bases). The germline CDR1 and CDR2 sequences are LGHDT and YNNKEL (reference sequence). This CDR3 has 14 amino acids. Trimming removed 3 bases from V and 7 bases from J, with 10 bases in between.

Only one count was recorded for this clone. This sequence joins TRBV6-5 and TRBJ2-7; D gene uncertain. This CDR3 has 11 residues. From germline, CDR1 is MNHEY and CDR2 SVGAGI. Trimming removed 8 bases at V and 2 bases at J, with 7 bases between. As DNA, the CDR3 is TGTGCCAGCCGGCAGGCCTACGAGCAGTACTTC. Its protein product is CASRQAYEQYF.

The chain carries TRBV28 and TRBJ1-1; D remains unclear. V was shortened by 5 bases and J by 4 bases, with 11 bases between the two germline ends. The CDR3 has 13 residues. Germline-derived CDR1 and CDR2 are MDHEN and SYDVKM. In DNA form, the CDR3 reads TGTGCCAGCAGTCCTAGTGGCAGCACTGAAGCTTTCTTT. As protein: CASSPSGSTEAFF. The whole variable domain, remainder taken from reference TRBV28 and TRBJ1-1, is DVKVTQSSRYLVKRTGEKVFLECVQDMDHENMFWYRQDPGLGLRLIYFSYDVKMKEKGDIPEGYSVSREKKERFSLILESASTNQTSMYLCASSPSGSTEAFFGQGTRLTVV.

CDR3 region: CASSRNYLQGLYTEAFF. CDR3 sequence (DNA): TGCGCCAGCAGCCGGAACTATCTACAGGGGCTTTACACTGAAGCTTTCTTT. The chain recombines TRBV4-1 with TRBJ1-1, with 7 bases fitting TRBD1. This CDR3 is built from 17 residues. CDR1 and CDR2 from the germline V gene are MGHRA and YSYEKL. Unmatched junction bases numbered 14, after V lost 4 bases and J lost 3 bases.

The chain carries TRBV7-9 and TRBJ1-2, with 9 positions matching TRBD1. Trimming cost V 0 bases and J 0 bases; bases outside gene matches: 5. CDR1 and CDR2 (germline): SEHNR, FQNEAQ (reference sequence). This CDR3 spans 17 amino acids. The CDR3 DNA follows: TGTGCCAGCAGCTTAGCGTTCCGGGACAGGGCTAACTATGGCTACACCTTC. This gives the protein CASSLAFRDRANYGYTF.

A few counts support this clone. The rearrangement joins TRBV27 to TRBJ2-1; 14 nucleotides line up with TRBD2. CDR1 is MNHEY and CDR2 is SMNVEV in the germline V gene (reference sequence). The CDR3 extends over 15 amino acids. V was clipped by 3 bases and J by 7 bases; unmatched bases: 2. CDR3 coding DNA: TGTGCCAGCAGTTTGACTAGCGGGGGGGCAAATGAGCAGTTCTTC. It codes for CASSLTSGGANEQFF.